These 20 T cell receptor beta chains came from one sample sequenced in a study of shared clonotypes between healthy human individuals. Sequenced by immunoSEQ multiplex PCR; TCRdb stores in-frame clones only, minus some. The sample consists of 1.4 million or so clones, approximately 98.5% of them appearing once. The source material was naive CD4+ T cells sorted from blood. Documented subset: CD45RA+ positively selected. The source of these receptors is a man aged 25-45 years in good health.

DNA of the CDR3: TGTGCCAGCAAGCTTGCGGGAGGGATAATAAACAATGAGCAGTTCTTC. Protein sequence: CASKLAGGIINNEQFF. The chain recombines TRBV28 with TRBJ2-1; TRBD2 matches 9 bases. The CDR3 consists of 16 residues. Germline CDR1 MDHEN, CDR2 SYDVKM. The junction had 12 bases not matched to a gene; V was cut back by 7 bases and J by 5 bases. The full variable domain, rest sourced from reference TRBV28 and TRBJ2-1, is DVKVTQSSRYLVKRTGEKVFLECVQDMDHENMFWYRQDPGLGLRLIYFSYDVKMKEKGDIPEGYSVSREKKERFSLILESASTNQTSMYLCASKLAGGIINNEQFFGPGTRLTVL.

Only one count was recorded for this clone. CDR3 nucleotides: TGTGCCAGCAGTGGACTAGCGGGGATCTACAATGAGCAGTTCTTC. Amino acids: CASSGLAGIYNEQFF. The rearrangement joins TRBV2 to TRBJ2-1; TRBD2 matches 11 bases. V lost 4 bases to trimming and J lost 3 bases; unmatched junction nucleotides: 2. Germline CDR1 SNHLY, CDR2 FYNNEI. This CDR3 is built from 15 residues.

V is TRBV19 and J is TRBJ2-7; the D is unclear. The CDR3 totals 16 residues. The germline V gene has CDR1 LNHDA and CDR2 SQIVND (reference sequence). Trimming shortened V by 6 bases and J by 3 bases, and 21 bases separated the two germline ends. The CDR3 DNA reads as TGTGCCAGTAGCCTCCATGGGAAGCGAATGGACTACGAGCAGTACTTC. This codes for CASSLHGKRMDYEQYF.

The chain joins TRBV4-1 to TRBJ2-3; the match to TRBD2 covers 10 bases. CDR1 is MGHRA and CDR2 is YSYEKL in the germline V gene. J gave up 7 bases and V 2 bases, and 3 bases lay outside the gene matches. This CDR3 comprises 14 residues. The CDR3 region has the DNA TGCGCCAGCAGCCAAACTAGCGGGATTTATACGCAGTATTTT. Translated, it gives CASSQTSGIYTQYF.

The chain is built from TRBV2 and TRBJ1-1; D ambiguous. V gave up 7 bases and J gave up 6 bases, with 21 bases separating them. Germline CDR1 and CDR2: SNHLY and FYNNEI. The CDR3 is 15 amino acids. In DNA form, the CDR3 reads TGTGCCAGCAAAAACGAGCGGACCGCTGCCCCTGAAGCTTTCTTT. It codes for CASKNERTAAPEAFF.

This chain joins TRBV15 and TRBJ2-2, with TRBD1 matching 7 bases. This CDR3 has 17 amino acids. Germline CDR1 reads LNHNV; CDR2 reads YYDKDF (reference sequence). Trimming cost V 1 base and J 5 bases; bases outside gene matches: 10. The CDR3 loop reads CATSRVKGAGGTGELFF. The CDR3 nucleotides read TGTGCCACCAGCAGAGTTAAGGGGGCAGGTGGGACCGGGGAGCTGTTTTTT.

The chain uses TRBV5-1 and TRBJ2-2, with 7 bases matching TRBD1. Per the germline V gene, CDR1 is SGHRS and CDR2 is YFSETQ. Losses at the gene ends were 4 bases for V and 4 bases for J; bases not matched to a gene: 16. The CDR3 totals 18 residues. The CDR3 here is CASSPGNTGVIVTGELFF. CDR3 nucleotide sequence: TGCGCCAGCAGCCCGGGGAATACAGGGGTTATAGTCACCGGGGAGCTGTTTTTT.

The chain uses TRBV29-1 and TRBJ2-5; 7 bases match TRBD1. The V gene end was trimmed by 4 bases and the J gene end by 7 bases; junction bases not matched to a gene: 6. The length of the CDR3 is 12 residues. Germline loops: CDR1 SQVTM, CDR2 ANQGSEA. The CDR3 DNA sequence: TGCAGCGTTGGGACAGGTCGATGGACCCAGTACTTC. Its protein product is CSVGTGRWTQYF.

This chain connects TRBV5-6 to TRBJ2-3; D call uncertain. The germline gives CDR1 SGHDT, CDR2 YYEEEE. Trimming removed 7 bases from V and 1 base from J, with 13 bases in between. This CDR3 is built from 14 residues. CDR3 DNA: TGTGCCAGCGATAGGGATCTTCGCACAGATACGCAGTATTTT. This translates into CASDRDLRTDTQYF.

The V call is TRBV6-6, the J call TRBJ2-5; 10 bases fit TRBD1. This CDR3 is built from 14 residues. The V and J ends lost 6 bases and 5 bases, in that order; junction bases with no gene match: 6. Looked up from germline, CDR1 is MNHNY and CDR2 is SVGAGI (reference sequence). The CDR3 protein is CASRDRGRGETQYF. For the CDR3, the DNA is TGTGCCAGCAGAGACAGGGGGCGGGGGGAGACCCAGTACTTC.

With respect to this clone: Within the sample, other DNA sequences also encode this same CDR3. This rearrangement joins TRBV7-9 to TRBJ2-5; D remains unclear. V lost 9 bases, J lost 2 bases, and 7 bases lay in between. Germline CDR1 reads SEHNR; CDR2 reads FQNEAQ (reference sequence). The CDR3 totals 11 residues. The CDR3 sequence: CASSLQETQYF. DNA of the CDR3: TGTGCCAGTTCCTTGCAAGAGACCCAGTACTTC.

CDR3 sequence (DNA): TGTGCCAGTAGTGTTCGGACTAGCTTGGGGACAGATACGCAGTATTTT. This translates into CASSVRTSLGTDTQYF. This rearrangement joins TRBV19 to TRBJ2-3, with TRBD2 identical over 8 bases. The germline V gene has CDR1 LNHDA and CDR2 SQIVND (reference sequence). The CDR3 is 16 amino acids. Germline trimming cut 5 bases from V and 3 bases from J; bases unmatched to any gene: 10.

V gene TRBV28 combines with J gene TRBJ1-4; D uncertain. This CDR3 is built from 12 residues. V lost 5 bases, J lost 8 bases, and 9 bases lay in between. CDR1 is MDHEN and CDR2 is SYDVKM in the germline V gene. CDR3 in DNA: TGTGCCAGCAGTCCCCCGGAGGAAAAACTGTTTTTT. The encoded protein is CASSPPEEKLFF. Drawing the rest from reference TRBV28 and TRBJ1-4, the complete variable domain is DVKVTQSSRYLVKRTGEKVFLECVQDMDHENMFWYRQDPGLGLRLIYFSYDVKMKEKGDIPEGYSVSREKKERFSLILESASTNQTSMYLCASSPPEEKLFFGSGTQLSVL.

V and J are TRBV7-9 and TRBJ2-1; the D gene is possibly TRBD2 (5 bases). The CDR3 has 18 residues. CDR1 is SEHNR and CDR2 is FQNEAQ in the germline V gene (reference sequence). Between the trimmed V and J ends, which lost 5 bases and 4 bases, there was a span of 24 bases. The CDR3 DNA sequence: TGTGCCAGCAGCCAAATTTCCCCCGAAAGAGGACTTTACAATGAGCAGTTCTTC. As protein: CASSQISPERGLYNEQFF.

In the case of this clone: The same CDR3 also results from other DNA sequences found in this sample. This chain joins TRBV5-1 and TRBJ2-1, with 9 bases identical to TRBD2. V lost 5 bases, J lost 6 bases, and 6 bases stayed unmatched. Germline V CDR1 and CDR2: SGHRS, YFSETQ. The CDR3 sequence is 14 residues long. The CDR3 reads CASRTGTSSNEQFF. DNA of the CDR3: TGCGCCAGCAGGACCGGGACTAGCTCCAATGAGCAGTTCTTC. Based on the CDR3 plus reference TRBV5-1 and TRBJ2-1, the full variable domain is KAGVTQTPRYLIKTRGQQVTLSCSPISGHRSVSWYQQTPGQGLQFLFEYFSETQRNKGNFPGRFSGRQFSNSRSEMNVSTLELGDSALYLCASRTGTSSNEQFFGPGTRLTVL.

V gene TRBV5-1 combines with J gene TRBJ2-7, with TRBD2 identical over 15 bases. After removal of 4 bases from V and 4 bases from J, the junction contained 9 bases not matched to a gene. This CDR3 contains 17 residues. Germline V gene lookup returns CDR1 SGHRS and CDR2 YFSETQ. The CDR3 bases are TGCGCCAGCAGCCCCGCGGGACTAGCGGGAGGAGGTTACGAGCAGTACTTC. This encodes CASSPAGLAGGGYEQYF.

The chain is built from TRBV7-9 and TRBJ2-5; D possibly matches TRBD1 or TRBD2 (5 bases each). CDR3 length equals 14 residues. CDR1 is SEHNR and CDR2 is FQNEAQ in the germline V gene (reference sequence). In DNA, the CDR3 is TGTAGTTCGGGACCCGGGGAGTACCAAGAGACCCAGTACTTC. Protein: CSSGPGEYQETQYF.

The CDR3 is CASTGFSGANVLTF. CDR3 sequence (DNA): TGTGCCAGCACCGGTTTCTCTGGGGCCAACGTCCTGACTTTC. This chain links TRBV11-2 with TRBJ2-6; D is undetermined. CDR1 and CDR2 from the germline V gene are SGHAT and FQNNGV. The CDR3 runs 14 residues. The germline V and J ends were trimmed by 7 bases and 0 bases, with 7 bases remaining between them.

As regards this clone: Additional DNA sequences in this sample encode the identical CDR3. The V and J genes are TRBV9 and TRBJ2-7; maybe TRBD2 (5 bases). V shed 0 bases and J shed 2 bases, with 9 bases lying between them. From germline, CDR1 is SGDLS and CDR2 YYNGEE. The CDR3 is 14 residues long. The CDR3 sequence is CASSVVGNPYEQYF. CDR3 in DNA: TGTGCCAGCAGCGTAGTCGGGAATCCCTACGAGCAGTACTTC. Full variable domain (remainder filled in from reference TRBV9 and TRBJ2-7): DSGVTQTPKHLITATGQRVTLRCSPRSGDLSVYWYQQSLDQGLQFLIQYYNGEERAKGNILERFSAQQFPDLHSELNLSSLELGDSALYFCASSVVGNPYEQYFGPGTRLTVT.

In the case of this clone: This sample also contains other DNA sequences that code for the same CDR3. CDR3: CASSPPSGRSYEQYF. CDR3 DNA: TGTGCCAGCTCACCACCGTCGGGACGGAGCTACGAGCAGTACTTC. The V and J genes are TRBV18 and TRBJ2-7; D assignment may be TRBD1 or TRBD2 (5 bases each). Germline values: CDR1 KGHSH, CDR2 LQKENI. Deletions cut 0 bases from V and 3 bases from J, with 12 bases between. The CDR3 loop spans 15 amino acids.